This TCR beta chain was sequenced during a study of blood T cells in healthy people across ages. J gave up 5 bases and V 4 bases, and 10 bases lay outside the gene matches. CDR1 is SGHRS, CDR2 YFSETQ, per germline. The CDR3 loop spans 15 amino acids. Combining a sample-barcoded 5' primer with a J-beta primer mix, a second PCR ran for about 7 to 11 cycles. TCRdb reprocessed the 5' RACE reads with MiXCR, giving one entry per CDR3 protein. The data show 1.6 million or so distinct CDR3 sequences, with about 35% seen just once and about 11% held by the top ten. The chain couples TRBV5-1 to TRBJ1-1; TRBD1 matches 8 bases. The TCR comes from a woman in her twenties or thirties in good health. The sample comprised blood. The CDR3 DNA reads TGCGCCAGCAGCCAATTACAGGGGGGTCGGACTGAAGCTTTCTTT. Amino acid sequence: CASSQLQGGRTEAFF.